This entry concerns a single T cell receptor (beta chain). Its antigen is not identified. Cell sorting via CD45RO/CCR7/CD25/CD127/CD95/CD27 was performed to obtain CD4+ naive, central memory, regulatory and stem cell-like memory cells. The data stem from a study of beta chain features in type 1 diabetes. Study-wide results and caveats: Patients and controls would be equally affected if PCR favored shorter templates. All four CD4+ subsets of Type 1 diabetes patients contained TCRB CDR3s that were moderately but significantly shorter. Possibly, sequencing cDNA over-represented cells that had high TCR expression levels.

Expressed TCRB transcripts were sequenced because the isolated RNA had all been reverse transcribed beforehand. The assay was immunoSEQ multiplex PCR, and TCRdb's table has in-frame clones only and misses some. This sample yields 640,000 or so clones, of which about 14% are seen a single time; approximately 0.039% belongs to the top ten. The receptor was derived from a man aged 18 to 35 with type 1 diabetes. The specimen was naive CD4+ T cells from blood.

CDR3 coding DNA: TGCGCCAGCAGCTTGGACATTGGGCCCGGGGAGCTGTTTTTT. Its protein product is CASSLDIGPGELFF. The chain joins TRBV5-1 to TRBJ2-2, with D unclear. Trimming took 0 bases from V and 6 from J, leaving 9 bases between them. Germline values: CDR1 SGHRS, CDR2 YFSETQ. This CDR3 region has 14 residues.